The 12 T cell receptor beta chains below all came from one sample that was sequenced in a study of blood T cell repertoires in COVID-19. TCRdb's copy holds only in-frame clones and misses some; the assay was immunoSEQ multiplex PCR. This sample has 70,000 to 100,000 clones, with more than 70% found just once. Material for sequencing was peripheral blood. These receptors were obtained from a man aged 50-59 years with COVID-19, enrolled during active disease.

J is TRBJ2-5 and V is TRBV7-6; 9 bases are a match to TRBD2. V shed 3 bases and J 0 bases; nucleotides not matched to a gene: 8. Germline CDR1 reads SGHVS; CDR2 reads FNYEAQ. The CDR3 is made up of 17 amino acids. The CDR3 region is CASSLSRAGGHQETQYF. The CDR3 DNA follows: TGTGCCAGCAGCTTGAGCCGAGCGGGGGGACACCAAGAGACCCAGTACTTC.

V gene TRBV21-1 combines with J gene TRBJ1-2. TRBV21-1 is noted as a pseudogene. The CDR3 sequence is 17 residues long. The CDR3 loop is CASSPPIRLPPPYGYTF. The CDR3 DNA follows: TGTGCCAGCAGCCCACCGATTAGATTACCCCCTCCATATGGCTACACCTTC.

The chain is built from TRBV7-8 and TRBJ2-5; perhaps TRBD1 as D (7 bases). This CDR3 region has 15 residues. The V end was cut by 4 bases, the J end by 6 bases, with 18 bases between. Germline-derived CDR1 and CDR2 are SGHVS and FQNEAQ. In nucleotides, the CDR3 is TGTGCCAGCAGCTCGGGACAGTGGGGGAGGAAGACCCAGTACTTC. As protein: CASSSGQWGRKTQYF.

The V call is TRBV5-1, the J call TRBJ2-5, with 7 bases matching TRBD2. V shed 0 bases and J 1 base; nucleotides not matched to a gene: 3. This CDR3 is built from 15 residues. The germline V gene encodes CDR1 SGHRS and CDR2 YFSETQ. CDR3 amino acids: CASSLGEGRQETQYF. CDR3 nucleotides: TGCGCCAGCAGCTTGGGGGAGGGGCGCCAAGAGACCCAGTACTTC.

The chain combines TRBV2 with TRBJ2-3, with 7 positions matching TRBD1. The length of the CDR3 is 12 residues. Trimming cost V 6 bases and J 6 bases; bases outside gene matches: 3. Germline CDR1 reads SNHLY; CDR2 reads FYNNEI. The CDR3 spells CASRQGPDTQYF. The CDR3 DNA sequence: TGTGCCAGCAGACAGGGGCCCGATACGCAGTATTTT.

V and J are TRBV12-3 or TRBV12-4 and TRBJ1-1; D remains unclear. Trimming removed 5 bases from V and 4 bases from J, with 11 bases in between. CDR3 size: 13 residues. The CDR3 is CASSLWGVTEAFF. The DNA of the CDR3 is TGTGCCAGCAGTCTTTGGGGAGTCACTGAAGCTTTCTTT.

The J gene is TRBJ2-2, the V gene TRBV3-1 (or the pseudogene TRBV3-2); 9 bases align to TRBD1. Germline values: CDR1 LGHDT, CDR2 YNNKEL (reference sequence). V gave up 6 bases and J gave up 8 bases; unmatched junction bases: 16. The CDR3 has 17 residues. CDR3 in DNA: TGTGCCAGCAGGCCCCCGGTAGGACAGGGGCACTTGGGGGAGCTGTTTTTT. Amino acids: CASRPPVGQGHLGELFF.

V and J are TRBV9 and TRBJ2-7; D perhaps matches TRBD1 (6 bases). Trimming left V 4 bases short and J 4 bases short, with 15 bases between. In germline, CDR1 is SGDLS, CDR2 YYNGEE. CDR3 size: 14 residues. CDR3 in amino acids: CASSPRGSGYEQYF. The CDR3 DNA follows: TGTGCCAGCAGCCCAAGGGGGTCCGGTTACGAGCAGTACTTC.

The gene calls are TRBV14 and TRBJ1-6; the D gene is possibly TRBD1 (5 bases). This CDR3 has 15 residues. Germline V gives CDR1 SGHDN, CDR2 FVKESK. Trimming removed 2 bases from V and 8 bases from J, with 13 bases in between. CDR3 DNA sequence: TGTGCCAGCAGCCAAAACGGAGGGGTGTATTCACCCCTCCACTTT. It yields the protein CASSQNGGVYSPLHF.

V gene TRBV28 combines with J gene TRBJ2-1; TRBD2 agrees at 8 bases. The junction had 12 bases not matched to a gene; V was cut back by 5 bases and J by 0 bases. The CDR3 is made up of 18 amino acids. CDR1 is MDHEN and CDR2 is SYDVKM in the germline V gene. CDR3 DNA sequence: TGTGCCAGCAGTCTCGTGGCGGGGGGCCCCGGCTCCTACAATGAGCAGTTCTTC. Amino acid sequence: CASSLVAGGPGSYNEQFF.

CDR3 nucleotide sequence: TGTGCCAGCAGCGCCCCGGGACAGGGGACCGGGGAGCTGTTTTTT. It encodes CASSAPGQGTGELFF. V usage is TRBV9 and J usage is TRBJ2-2; 10 bases map to TRBD1. This CDR3 contains 15 residues. Germline V gives CDR1 SGDLS, CDR2 YYNGEE. The V and J ends lost 3 bases and 5 bases, in that order; junction bases with no gene match: 4. Together with reference TRBV9 and TRBJ2-2, the CDR3 gives the full variable domain: DSGVTQTPKHLITATGQRVTLRCSPRSGDLSVYWYQQSLDQGLQFLIQYYNGEERAKGNILERFSAQQFPDLHSELNLSSLELGDSALYFCASSAPGQGTGELFFGEGSRLTVL.

Note on this clone: At one boundary the junction diverges from the germline segment, which might be a read error. This sequence joins TRBV28 and TRBJ1-1, with D tentatively TRBD1 (5 bases). The CDR3 has 16 residues. The germline V gene encodes CDR1 MDHEN and CDR2 SYDVKM. In DNA, the CDR3 is TGTGCCAGCAGTTTATTGACAGCTACATTGAAAACTGAAGCTTTCTTT. Translating it yields CASSLLTATLKTEAFF.